This is a list of T cell receptor beta chains from one sample in a study of regulatory T cells in long-lasting Graves disease. TCRdb reanalysed the multiplex PCR reads using MiXCR and keeps one entry per CDR3 protein. The sample records hundreds of thousands of distinct CDR3 sequences, around 15% being singletons. A further study also used this sample, focusing on T cells in Graves' hyperthyroidism and ophthalmopathy.

This material consisted of peripheral blood mononuclear cells (PBMCs), taken at new diagnosis, from a patient treated with antithyroid drugs. Receptor source: a woman younger than 45 with Graves disease. CDR3s include the opening cysteine and the closing phenylalanine or tryptophan. D genes are given only for firm matches. Only some rows state a clone size, as once, few, many or a class for expanded clones.

abundance	v_gene	j_gene	d_gene	CDR3nt	CDR3aa
.	TRBV20-1	TRBJ1-2	.	TGCAGTGCTAGGAAGAGGGCTACTAACTATGGCTACACCTTC	CSARKRATNYGYTF
many	TRBV20-1	TRBJ2-7	TRBD1	TGCAGTGCTATTCCACAGGGGTACGAGCAGTACTTC	CSAIPQGYEQYF
.	TRBV12-3/TRBV12-4	TRBJ2-6	.	TGTGCCAGCAGCCTCAACCCAGGGAACTGGGCCAACGTCCTGACTTTC	CASSLNPGNWANVLTF
many	TRBV20-1	TRBJ2-7	.	TGCAGTGCTAGGGACGGACAAGCCTCCTACGAGCAGTACTTC	CSARDGQASYEQYF
.	TRBV9	TRBJ2-5	TRBD2	TGTGCCAGCAGCTCGGGACTAGCGGGAGGGGAAGAGACCCAGTACTTC	CASSSGLAGGEETQYF
.	TRBV4-1	TRBJ2-1	.	TGCGCCAGCAGCCAAGTCGAGTACAATGAGCAGTTCTTC	CASSQVEYNEQFF
few	TRBV19	TRBJ1-2	.	TGTGCCAGTAGTATGGCTGGACCTAACTATGGCTACACCTTC	CASSMAGPNYGYTF
.	TRBV19	TRBJ2-7	TRBD2	TGTGCCAGTAGTATTGGGACTAGCGGCGAGCAGTACTTC	CASSIGTSGEQYF
.	TRBV30	TRBJ1-1	.	TGTGCCTCGGGACGGTCGGTTCTGCCGAACACTGAAGCTTTCTTT	CASGRSVLPNTEAFF
few	TRBV6-1	TRBJ2-1	TRBD1	TGTGCCAGCAAGAGTCAGGGGGTTGGCAATGAGCAGTTCTTC	CASKSQGVGNEQFF
few	TRBV19	TRBJ1-3	TRBD1	TGTGCCAGTCGACGGGGACAGGGGATCGGAAACACCATATATTTT	CASRRGQGIGNTIYF
few	TRBV11-3	TRBJ2-7	.	TGTGCCAGCAGCTTACAGGGGCCGACTGACGAGCAGTACTTC	CASSLQGPTDEQYF
few	TRBV18	TRBJ1-4	.	TGTGCCAGCTCACAGGACGTTAATGAAAAACTGTTTTTT	CASSQDVNEKLFF
many	TRBV15	TRBJ1-2	.	TGTGCCACCAGCAGAGGGGACCCTTATGGCTACACCTTC	CATSRGDPYGYTF
many	TRBV10-3	TRBJ2-1	TRBD1	TGTGCCATCTCCGGGACAGGCTACAATGAGCAGTTCTTC	CAISGTGYNEQFF
many	TRBV12-3/TRBV12-4	TRBJ2-1	TRBD2	TGTGCCAGCAGGGGGACTAGCGGGAGGAATGAGCAGTTCTTC	CASRGTSGRNEQFF
many	TRBV2	TRBJ1-5	.	TGTGCCAGCACAGGGGCAGGGGTTCAGCCCCAGCATTTT	CASTGAGVQPQHF
many	TRBV6-5	TRBJ2-1	TRBD2	TGTGCCAGCAGTTACGATGTGCGGGGGGCGGGTAATGAGCAGTTCTTC	CASSYDVRGAGNEQFF
many	TRBV15	TRBJ1-1	TRBD1	TGTGCCACCAGCGTGGGACAGGGACCCATGAACACTGAAGCTTTCTTT	CATSVGQGPMNTEAFF
.	TRBV7-8	TRBJ2-7	TRBD2	TGTGCCAGCAGCCGATCCGGGACTAGCGCTTACGAGCAGTACTTC	CASSRSGTSAYEQYF
.	TRBV27	TRBJ1-2	.	TGTGCCAGCAGGGACAGCCTACTCTATGGCTACACCTTC	CASRDSLLYGYTF
many	TRBV28	TRBJ2-2	.	TGTGCCATCCAGGGGTATAACACCGGGGAGCTGTTTTTT	CAIQGYNTGELFF
.	TRBV6-2/TRBV6-3	TRBJ1-1	.	TGTGCCAGCAGTTACTCGGGGGGTCCTGGGACTGAAGCTTTCTTT	CASSYSGGPGTEAFF
few	TRBV28	TRBJ2-7	.	TGTGCCAGCAGTTCCCCCGGGTTTGTTCGTTCGTACGAGCAGTACTTC	CASSSPGFVRSYEQYF
.	TRBV5-1	TRBJ2-1	.	TGCGCCAGCAGCTCAAACACACCAGGGATTAATGAGCAGTTCTTC	CASSSNTPGINEQFF
.	TRBV30	TRBJ1-2	.	TGTGCCTGGAGTGTACAGGGACTCTACTATGGCTACACCTTC	CAWSVQGLYYGYTF
many	TRBV10-1	TRBJ2-2	.	TGCGCCAGCAGTGACCAGGGATCGGGCACCGGGGAGCTGTTTTTT	CASSDQGSGTGELFF
many	TRBV28	TRBJ2-5	.	TGTGCCAGCAGTTTATATCAGGATGGGACCCAGTACTTC	CASSLYQDGTQYF
few	TRBV25-1	TRBJ1-2	TRBD1	TGTGCCAGCAGTGAAAGTCCCGGGACAGGGACGCACTATGGCTACACCTTC	CASSESPGTGTHYGYTF
many	TRBV20-1	TRBJ2-7	TRBD2	TGCAGTGCTCCCTTAGCGGGAGAACAGTACTTC	CSAPLAGEQYF
many	TRBV2	TRBJ2-2	.	TGTGCCAGCAGAAAAAAGTACAGGGAAACCGGGGAGCTGTTTTTT	CASRKKYRETGELFF
few	TRBV6-5	TRBJ2-7	.	TGTGCCAGCAGTTACCTCCCGGGCGGAGTGGACTACGAGCAGTACTTC	CASSYLPGGVDYEQYF
many	TRBV28	TRBJ1-2	.	TGTGCCAGCAGTTTAGGTCAGGGAGGGTACTATGGCTACACCTTC	CASSLGQGGYYGYTF
many	TRBV19	TRBJ1-5	TRBD1	TGTGCCAGTAGTTCCCGGACAGGCCTAGACACTACACAGCCCCAGCATTTT	CASSSRTGLDTTQPQHF
many	TRBV11-2	TRBJ2-3	.	TGTGCCAGCAGCTCCCTTTTGGAAGCGAGCGCAGATACGCAGTATTTT	CASSSLLEASADTQYF
many	TRBV5-1	TRBJ2-2	.	TGCGCCAGCAGCTTATCTGGACAGAACACCGGGGAGCTGTTTTTT	CASSLSGQNTGELFF
few	TRBV5-6	TRBJ2-7	.	TGTGCCAGCAACTGGGACATCCACGAGCAGTACTTC	CASNWDIHEQYF
.	TRBV6-1	TRBJ2-1	.	TGTGCCAGCACCTCTGAGGCAGGGAACAATGAGCAGTTCTTC	CASTSEAGNNEQFF
many	TRBV12-3/TRBV12-4	TRBJ2-5	TRBD2	TGTGCCAGCAGCCCTACTAGCGGGAGTGGCGAGACCCAGTACTTC	CASSPTSGSGETQYF
.	TRBV7-8	TRBJ2-1	.	TGTGCCAGTAAGACCACAAGGACAGGATGGGGGGTCGTTAATGAGCAGTTCTTC	CASKTTRTGWGVVNEQFF